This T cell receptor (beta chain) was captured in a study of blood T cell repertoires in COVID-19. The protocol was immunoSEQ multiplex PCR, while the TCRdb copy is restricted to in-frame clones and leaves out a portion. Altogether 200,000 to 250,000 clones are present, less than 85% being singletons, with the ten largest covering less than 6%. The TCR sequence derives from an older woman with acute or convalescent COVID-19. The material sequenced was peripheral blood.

CDR3 sequence: CASSCPGKGNEQFF. CDR3 sequence (DNA): TGCGCCAGCAGTTGTCCAGGGAAAGGTAATGAGCAGTTCTTC. This chain connects TRBV10-1 to TRBJ2-1; D is perhaps TRBD1 (5 bases). Germline V gene lookup returns CDR1 WNHNN and CDR2 SYGVQD (reference sequence). With 5 bases removed from V and 7 bases from J, the gap between germline ends came to 15 bases. CDR3 size: 14 residues.